Shown below are 11 T cell receptor beta chains from a single sample sequenced in a study of regulatory T cells in long-lasting Graves disease. Relying on iRepertoire HTBI primers and Arm-PCR of CDR3 regions, the team built TCR beta libraries. TCRdb fed the multiplex PCR reads into MiXCR, producing one record per CDR3 protein. The sample records roughly 420,000 distinct CDR3 sequences, around 15% being singletons. Time point denoted: newly diagnosed GD, antithyroid drugs for less than 3 months. After RNA was extracted from PBMCs, the TCR library was made from it. Sequenced here: peripheral blood mononuclear cells (PBMCs), sampled at new diagnosis, from a patient treated with antithyroid drugs. The receptors come from a female donor with Graves disease.

Here the CDR3 DNA reads TGTGCCAGCAGCTTAGCAGGGACAGGGGGAGCTGAAGCTTTCTTT. Translated: CASSLAGTGGAEAFF. The chain couples TRBV7-2 to TRBJ1-1; 11 bases are shared with TRBD1. The germline CDR1 and CDR2 sequences are SGHTA and FQGNSA. The V gene end was trimmed by 0 bases and the J gene end by 6 bases; junction bases not matched to a gene: 3. There are 15 residues in the CDR3.

This clonotype appeared many times. The V call is TRBV11-2, the J call TRBJ2-7, with 7 bases matching TRBD1. The CDR3 is made up of 17 amino acids. Germline CDR1 and CDR2: SGHAT and FQNNGV. V was clipped by 5 bases and J by 5 bases; unmatched bases: 18. The CDR3 DNA reads TGTGCCAGCAGCATATTAGCCGGCCCAGGGGACAGTCACGAGCAGTACTTC. It specifies CASSILAGPGDSHEQYF.

The table lists this clonotype with many counts. The V and J genes are TRBV27 and TRBJ2-7, with 14 nucleotides matching TRBD2. The CDR3 has 15 residues. Germline CDR1 MNHEY, CDR2 SMNVEV (reference sequence). V trimming: 4 bases; J trimming: 5 bases; junction bases outside the gene matches: 4. CDR3 bases: TGTGCCAGCAGTTCCGGGACTAGCGGGAGCAACGAGCAGTACTTC. Residues: CASSSGTSGSNEQYF.

This clonotype was picked up many times. The CDR3 sequence: CASSVSGSNTEAFF. CDR3 coding DNA: TGTGCCAGCAGCGTATCGGGATCTAACACTGAAGCTTTCTTT. The J gene is TRBJ1-1, the V gene TRBV9; D not resolved. Germline loops: CDR1 SGDLS, CDR2 YYNGEE. Trimming removed 1 base at V and 2 bases at J, with 9 bases between. This CDR3 has 14 amino acids.

In this sample, this clonotype turned up many times. The chain is built from TRBV12-3 or TRBV12-4 and TRBJ1-2, with TRBD1 matching 8 bases. This CDR3 is 14 amino acids long. J was trimmed by 8 bases and V by 2 bases; bases with no gene match: 7. The CDR3 loop is CASSLLDRVDGYTF. As DNA, the CDR3 is TGTGCCAGCAGTTTATTGGACAGGGTAGACGGCTACACCTTC.

This clonotype appeared many times. The rearrangement joins TRBV20-1 to TRBJ2-3; the D gene is possibly TRBD2 (5 bases). V lost 6 bases and J lost 5, with 18 bases in between. The CDR3 contains 14 residues. In germline, CDR1 is DFQATT, CDR2 SNEGSKA (reference sequence). In DNA form, the CDR3 reads TGCAGTGCCCCGAAGGCGCTAGCAGAAGATACGCAGTATTTT. Translating gives CSAPKALAEDTQYF.

Note on this clonotype: This clone may be a read error of a much larger clone one base away. The chain is built from TRBV12-3 or TRBV12-4 and TRBJ2-5; TRBD2 matches 13 bases. The junction had 8 bases not matched to a gene; V was cut back by 8 bases and J by 5 bases. CDR3 size: 15 residues. The DNA for the CDR3 is TGTGCCAGCGCGGGACTAGCGGGGCTTTGGGAGACCCAGTACTTC. It yields the protein CASAGLAGLWETQYF.

This clonotype has at least ten counts. The chain couples TRBV28 to TRBJ1-5; no definite D call. V was cut by 2 bases and J by 6 bases, with 11 bases left in between. CDR3 length: 14 residues. Germline V CDR1 and CDR2: MDHEN, SYDVKM. The DNA for the CDR3 is TGTGCCAGCAGTTTAAGGGCAATCATTCAGCCCCAGCATTTT. This encodes CASSLRAIIQPQHF.

The chain carries TRBV30 and TRBJ2-3, with unresolved D. Germline CDR1 is GTSNPN and CDR2 is SVGIG (reference sequence). V was cut by 0 bases and J by 1 base, with 8 bases left in between. The CDR3 is made up of 14 amino acids. The CDR3 region has the DNA TGTGCCTGGAGTGTACGACGAGGCACAGATACGCAGTATTTT. Residues: CAWSVRRGTDTQYF.

The table lists this clonotype with many counts. The genes are TRBV12-3 or TRBV12-4 and TRBJ1-5; no firm D call. This CDR3 spans 15 amino acids. Between the trimmed V and J ends, which lost 6 bases and 5 bases, there was a span of 17 bases. CDR3 nucleotides: TGTGCCAGCAGCACCGACGAAGAGTGGTATCAGCCCCAGCATTTT. It codes for CASSTDEEWYQPQHF.

This clonotype was recorded at least ten times. The genes are TRBV2 and TRBJ2-1, with D uncertain. The CDR3 runs to 12 residues. Trimming removed 1 base from V and 8 bases from J, with 6 bases in between. CDR1 and CDR2 (germline): SNHLY, FYNNEI. The CDR3 DNA reads as TGTGCCAGCAGTGAAGTACTCGATGAGCAGTTCTTC. Amino acid sequence: CASSEVLDEQFF.